This T cell receptor beta chain was recorded in a study of T cells after yellow fever vaccination. Study in general: Preparation of fractions with low cell numbers was performed using SMART-Seq v4 Ultra Low Input.

Template switching by 5'RACE produced TCR cDNA, adding a universal primer site and UMIs. TCRdb itself ran the 5' RACE reads through MiXCR, one entry per CDR3 protein. Here the sample spans almost 600,000 distinct CDR3 sequences, roughly 14% being singletons. This clonotype showed up just a few times. Its target is unknown. General study points: Among primary-vaccination clones, most reappeared after the booster, at 95% to 96% for CD4 and 85% to 90% for CD8.

Sequenced material: PBMCs, taken on the day of the yellow fever booster vaccination. This TCR was sampled from a man aged 30 to 39 who received the YFV17D yellow fever vaccine.

CDR3 loop: CASSGGLLSGTDTQYF. DNA for the CDR3: TGTGCCAGCAGCGGGGGACTTCTCTCTGGGACAGATACGCAGTATTTT. The chain links TRBV7-9 to TRBJ2-3; maybe TRBD2 (6 bases). CDR3 size: 16 residues. Germline CDR1 reads SEHNR; CDR2 reads FQNEAQ (reference sequence). V was clipped by 5 bases and J by 3 bases, with 18 bases between them.